This section outlines one T cell receptor (beta chain) sequence together with its context. Its antigen is as yet unknown. The sample comes from a study of OX40 agonist ivuxolimab in advanced cancers. Background on the study: Intravenous ivuxolimab at 0.01 to 10 mg/kg was given to patients every 2 weeks. Findings and caveats of the study: Antigen specificity remained undetermined for the expanded peripheral T cells. Nonresponders included some who also had low normalized T-cell clonal expansion. Clonal expansion in partial responders at 0.1-3.0 mg/kg ranked among the lowest.

TCRdb's copy holds only in-frame clones and misses some; the assay was immunoSEQ multiplex PCR. The sample holds 60,000 or so clones, roughly 87% seen once. This sequence was found in an adult with an advanced solid tumor such as melanoma, head and neck, liver or kidney cancer. The sequences come from CD4+ or CD8+ T cells sorted from blood, collected in a trial of the OX40 agonist ivuxolimab.

CDR3 sequence reads: CASSVGGQSYEQYF. The CDR3 coding sequence is TGTGCCAGCAGCGTAGGGGGGCAGTCCTACGAGCAGTACTTC. The gene calls are TRBV9 and TRBJ2-7, with D perhaps matching TRBD1 (6 bases). V gave up 0 bases and J gave up 1 base, with 8 bases separating them. Germline V gene data show CDR1 as SGDLS and CDR2 as YYNGEE. The CDR3 covers 14 residues.